This T cell receptor (beta chain) derives from a study of OX40 agonist ivuxolimab in advanced cancers. Study context: With a range of about 20 to 79, age averaged 60 years, and more than 75% were male. Study-wide points: CD4+ T cells averaged fewer expanded clones than CD8+ T cells. Both CD4+ and CD8+ T cell populations in blood had undergone clonal expansion by week 6 at 0.1 to 3.0 mg/kg.

About this clone: Its specificity is not known.

TCRdb's table, derived via immunoSEQ multiplex PCR, lists solely in-frame clones and lacks some. The sample consists of tens of thousands of clones, under 95% of them appearing once. Germline-derived CDR1 and CDR2 are WNHNN and SYGVQD (reference sequence). The CDR3 runs 14 residues. Trimming took 5 bases from V and 6 from J; bases not matched to a gene: 7. The chain links TRBV10-1 to TRBJ2-3; 8 bases map to TRBD1. This TCR was sampled from an adult with an advanced solid tumor such as melanoma, head and neck, liver or kidney cancer. This specimen was CD4+ or CD8+ T cells sorted from blood, taken in a trial of the OX40 agonist ivuxolimab. The CDR3 region is CASSRTGPWDTQYF. The CDR3 DNA is TGCGCCAGCAGTCGGACAGGGCCATGGGATACGCAGTATTTT.